This T cell receptor (beta chain) was sequenced for a study of T cells after posttransplantation cyclophosphamide. V lost 5 bases and J 9 bases, leaving 22 bases between the germline ends. Germline CDR1 SGHAT, CDR2 FQDESV (reference sequence). CDR3 length: 15 amino acids. This table comes from immunoSEQ multiplex PCR, and its TCRdb copy is limited to in-frame clones, with some not included. The data show 40,000 to 55,000 clones, with none appearing a single time. This clone was picked up many times. The rearrangement links TRBV11-1 to TRBJ1-1; tentative D call: TRBD1 (5 bases). The TCR was taken from a man in his forties or fifties in good health, CMV-negative, and a related stem cell transplant donor. Material for sequencing was PBMCs. The CDR3 spells CASSPQTAPAGQAFF. The DNA of the CDR3 is TGTGCCAGCAGCCCACAGACAGCTCCGGCGGGGCAAGCTTTCTTT. The full variable domain, completed using reference TRBV11-1 and TRBJ1-1, is EAEVAQSPRYKITEKSQAVAFWCDPISGHATLYWYRQILGQGPELLVQFQDESVVDDSQLPKDRFSAERLKGVDSTLKIQPAELGDSAMYLCASSPQTAPAGQAFFGQGTRLTVV.